The present T cell receptor (beta chain) was sequenced within a study of T cell clonotyping in hematopoietic cell transplantation. Regarding time point: recipient sample about 28 days before transplant, after cytoreduction. With respect to this clone: Its antigen is unknown.

Whole-study results and caveats: CD4 and CD8 repertoire contributions could not be separated without sorting.

V lost 5 bases, J lost 5 bases, and 13 bases lay in between. This CDR3 comprises 13 residues. CDR1 GTSNPN and CDR2 SVGIG come from the germline V gene (reference sequence). Here immunoSEQ multiplex PCR was the method, and the copy in TCRdb shows in-frame clones only, minus some. The profile covers about 21,000 clones, with about 90% appearing a single time and about 4% taken by the ten largest. This sequence joins TRBV30 and TRBJ1-5, with D unclear. This clonotype originated in a young man with biphenotypic leukemia. Some clones in this sample may be carry-over from other donors' samples. This material consisted of peripheral blood mononuclear cells, taken before stem cell transplant. Here the CDR3 DNA reads TGTGCCTGGGGGATCGACATGTATCAGCCCCAGCATTTT. Amino acid sequence: CAWGIDMYQPQHF. Using reference TRBV30 and TRBJ1-5 for the parts outside the CDR3, the full variable domain is SQTIHQWPATLVQPVGSPLSLECTVEGTSNPNLYWYRQAAGRGLQLLFYSVGIGQISSEVPQNLSASRPQDRQFILSSKKLLLSDSGFYLCAWGIDMYQPQHFGDGTRLSIL.